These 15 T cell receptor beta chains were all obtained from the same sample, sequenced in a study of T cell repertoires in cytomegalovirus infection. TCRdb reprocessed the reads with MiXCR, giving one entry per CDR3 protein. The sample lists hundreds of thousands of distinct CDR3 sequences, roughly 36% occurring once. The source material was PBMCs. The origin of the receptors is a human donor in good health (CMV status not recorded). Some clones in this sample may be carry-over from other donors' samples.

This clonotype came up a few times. Here the CDR3 reads CATSDTGRSRETQYF. CDR3 bases: TGTGCCACCAGTGATACGGGACGCTCGAGGGAGACCCAGTACTTC. The J gene is TRBJ2-5, the V gene TRBV24-1; D might be TRBD1 or TRBD2, each matching 5 bases. V lost 3 bases and J lost 5, with 15 bases in between. The CDR3 extends over 15 amino acids. Germline V gene data show CDR1 as KGHDR and CDR2 as SFDVKD.

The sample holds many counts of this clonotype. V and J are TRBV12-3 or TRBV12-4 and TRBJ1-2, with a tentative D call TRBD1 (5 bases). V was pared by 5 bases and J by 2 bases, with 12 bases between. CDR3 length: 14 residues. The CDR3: CASSQSRVNYGYTF. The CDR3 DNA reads TGTGCCAGCAGTCAAAGCAGGGTGAACTATGGCTACACCTTC.

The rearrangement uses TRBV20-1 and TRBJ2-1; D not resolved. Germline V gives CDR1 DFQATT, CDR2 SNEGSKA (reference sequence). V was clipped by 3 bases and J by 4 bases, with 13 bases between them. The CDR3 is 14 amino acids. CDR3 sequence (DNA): TGCAGTGCTAGCCCCGAAGCACTATACAATGAGCAGTTCTTC. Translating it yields CSASPEALYNEQFF.

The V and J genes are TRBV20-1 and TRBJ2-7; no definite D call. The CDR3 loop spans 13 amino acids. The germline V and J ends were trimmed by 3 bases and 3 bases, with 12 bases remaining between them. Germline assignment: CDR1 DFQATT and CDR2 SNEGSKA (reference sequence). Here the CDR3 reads CSASYRAGYEQYF. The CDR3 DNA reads TGCAGTGCTAGCTATAGGGCAGGCTACGAGCAGTACTTC.

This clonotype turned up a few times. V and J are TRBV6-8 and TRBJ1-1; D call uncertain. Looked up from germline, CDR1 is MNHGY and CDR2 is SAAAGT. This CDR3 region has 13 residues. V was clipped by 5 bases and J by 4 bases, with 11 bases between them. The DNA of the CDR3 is TGTGCCAGCAGTCCGTTGGGGTCCACTGAAGCTTTCTTT. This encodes CASSPLGSTEAFF.

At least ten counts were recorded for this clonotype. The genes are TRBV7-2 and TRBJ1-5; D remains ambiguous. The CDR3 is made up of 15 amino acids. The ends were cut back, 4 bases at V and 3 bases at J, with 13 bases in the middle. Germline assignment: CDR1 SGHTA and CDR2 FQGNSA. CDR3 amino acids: CASSSELGYNQPQHF. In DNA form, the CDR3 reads TGTGCCAGCAGCTCGGAGTTGGGATACAATCAGCCCCAGCATTTT.

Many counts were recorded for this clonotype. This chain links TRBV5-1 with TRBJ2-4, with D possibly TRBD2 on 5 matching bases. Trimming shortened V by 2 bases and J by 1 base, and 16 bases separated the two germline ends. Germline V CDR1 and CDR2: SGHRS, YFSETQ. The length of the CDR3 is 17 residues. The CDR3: CASSLPDSHSAKNIQYF. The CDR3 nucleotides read TGCGCCAGCAGCTTACCGGACTCCCATTCGGCCAAAAACATTCAGTACTTC.

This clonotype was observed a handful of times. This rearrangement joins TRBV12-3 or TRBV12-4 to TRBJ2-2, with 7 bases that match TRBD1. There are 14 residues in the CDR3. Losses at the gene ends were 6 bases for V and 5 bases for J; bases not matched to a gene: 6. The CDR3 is CASSRQGWTGELFF. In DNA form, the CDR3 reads TGTGCCAGCAGCAGACAGGGATGGACCGGGGAGCTGTTTTTT.

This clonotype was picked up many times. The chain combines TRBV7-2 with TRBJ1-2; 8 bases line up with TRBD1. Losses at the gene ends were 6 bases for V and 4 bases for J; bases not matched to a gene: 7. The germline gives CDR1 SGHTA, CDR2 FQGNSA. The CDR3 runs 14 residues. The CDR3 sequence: CASSGAGGLYGYTF. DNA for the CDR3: TGTGCCAGCAGTGGGGCAGGGGGCCTCTATGGCTACACCTTC. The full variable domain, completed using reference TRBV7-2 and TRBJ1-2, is GAGVSQSPSNKVTEKGKDVELRCDPISGHTALYWYRQSLGQGLEFLIYFQGNSAPDKSGLPSDRFSAERTGGSVSTLTIQRTQQEDSAVYLCASSGAGGLYGYTFGSGTRLTVV.

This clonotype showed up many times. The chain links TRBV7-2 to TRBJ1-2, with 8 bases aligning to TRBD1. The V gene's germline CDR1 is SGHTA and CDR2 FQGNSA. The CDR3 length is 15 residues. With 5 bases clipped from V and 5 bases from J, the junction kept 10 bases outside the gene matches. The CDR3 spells CASSISGGDGYGYTF. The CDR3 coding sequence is TGTGCCAGCAGCATTTCAGGGGGCGATGGGTATGGCTACACCTTC.

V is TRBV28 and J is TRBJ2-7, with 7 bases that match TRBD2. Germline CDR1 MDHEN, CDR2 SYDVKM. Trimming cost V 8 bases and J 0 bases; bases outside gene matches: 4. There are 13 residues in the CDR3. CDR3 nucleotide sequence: TGTGCCAGCGCTAGCGGAGACTCCTACGAGCAGTACTTC. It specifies CASASGDSYEQYF. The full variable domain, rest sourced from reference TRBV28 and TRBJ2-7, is DVKVTQSSRYLVKRTGEKVFLECVQDMDHENMFWYRQDPGLGLRLIYFSYDVKMKEKGDIPEGYSVSREKKERFSLILESASTNQTSMYLCASASGDSYEQYFGPGTRLTVT.

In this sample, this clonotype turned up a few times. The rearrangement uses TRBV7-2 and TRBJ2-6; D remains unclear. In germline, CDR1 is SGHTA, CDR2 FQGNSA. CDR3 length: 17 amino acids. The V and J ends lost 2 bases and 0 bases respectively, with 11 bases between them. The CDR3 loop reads CASSLRRPISGANVLTF. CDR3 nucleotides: TGTGCCAGCAGCTTAAGGCGACCCATCTCTGGGGCCAACGTCCTGACTTTC.

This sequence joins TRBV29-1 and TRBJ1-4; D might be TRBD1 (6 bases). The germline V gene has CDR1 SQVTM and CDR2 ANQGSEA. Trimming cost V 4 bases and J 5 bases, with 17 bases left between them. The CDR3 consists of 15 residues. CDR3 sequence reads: CSVVFGGPKNEKLFF. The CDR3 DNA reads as TGCAGCGTTGTGTTCGGGGGGCCGAAGAATGAAAAACTGTTTTTT.

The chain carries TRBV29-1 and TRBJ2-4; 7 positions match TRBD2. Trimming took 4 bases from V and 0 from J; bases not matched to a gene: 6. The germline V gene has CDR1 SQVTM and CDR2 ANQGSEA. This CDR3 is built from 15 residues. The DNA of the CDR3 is TGCAGCGTTGTGGGAGGGTCCCTAGCCAAAAACATTCAGTACTTC. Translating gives CSVVGGSLAKNIQYF. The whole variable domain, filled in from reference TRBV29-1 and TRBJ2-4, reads SAVISQKPSRDICQRGTSLTIQCQVDSQVTMMFWYRQQPGQSLTLIATANQGSEATYESGFVIDKFPISRPNLTFSTLTVSNMSPEDSSIYLCSVVGGSLAKNIQYFGAGTRLSVL.

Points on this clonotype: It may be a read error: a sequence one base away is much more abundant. The CDR3 coding sequence is TGTGCTAGCAGCTTCGGACAGGGGCACGATACCCAGTACTTC. Protein product: CASSFGQGHDTQYF. The genes are TRBV7-6 and TRBJ2-5, with 9 bases aligning to TRBD1. The CDR3 runs to 14 residues. Germline V lookup: CDR1 SGHVS, CDR2 FNYEAQ.